Below are 28 T cell receptor beta chains sequenced from a single sample in a study of T cell changes during pregnancy in multiple sclerosis. TCRdb keeps only in-frame clones here, not all; method: immunoSEQ multiplex PCR. The repertoire holds about 80,000 clones, around nine tenths seen once, with less than 2.5% in the top ten. The sample in question was peripheral blood, obtained before pregnancy. These receptors were obtained from a female donor with multiple sclerosis, enrolled in a pregnancy study.

This chain joins TRBV9 and TRBJ1-2, with unresolved D. V dropped 0 bases and J dropped 3 bases, with 6 bases sitting between them. Germline V lookup: CDR1 SGDLS, CDR2 YYNGEE. The CDR3 spans 13 residues. CDR3 sequence: CASSVGADYGYTF. CDR3 nucleotides: TGTGCCAGCAGCGTAGGGGCAGACTATGGCTACACCTTC.

The chain uses TRBV28 and TRBJ2-3; possible D gene TRBD2, 5 bases. Germline V CDR1 and CDR2: MDHEN, SYDVKM. CDR3 length equals 14 residues. The V gene lost 5 bases and the J gene lost 11 bases, with 20 bases spanning the gap. CDR3 in amino acids: CASSRDRESHRQYF. The CDR3 bases are TGTGCCAGCAGTCGGGATAGGGAGTCCCATAGGCAGTATTTT. The complete variable domain, with remaining parts taken from reference TRBV28 and TRBJ2-3, reads DVKVTQSSRYLVKRTGEKVFLECVQDMDHENMFWYRQDPGLGLRLIYFSYDVKMKEKGDIPEGYSVSREKKERFSLILESASTNQTSMYLCASSRDRESHRQYFGPGTRLTVL.

The chain has TRBV2 and TRBJ2-2, with D possibly TRBD2 on 6 matching bases. Germline V lookup: CDR1 SNHLY, CDR2 FYNNEI. The CDR3 consists of 15 residues. The V end was cut by 2 bases, the J end by 4 bases, with 11 bases between. CDR3 DNA: TGTGCCAGCAGTGAAATCGGACTACTCACCGGGGAGCTGTTTTTT. It yields the protein CASSEIGLLTGELFF.

The chain joins TRBV30 to TRBJ1-3; D is unclear. The CDR3 consists of 14 residues. Between the trimmed V and J ends, which lost 3 bases and 0 bases, there was a span of 9 bases. Germline assignment: CDR1 GTSNPN and CDR2 SVGIG (reference sequence). CDR3 loop: CAWSMTYSGNTIYF. CDR3 nucleotide sequence: TGTGCCTGGAGCATGACTTACTCTGGAAACACCATATATTTT.

V gene TRBV5-1 combines with J gene TRBJ1-1; the D is unclear. The V gene lost 0 bases and the J gene lost 0 bases, with 6 bases spanning the gap. Germline loops: CDR1 SGHRS, CDR2 YFSETQ. This CDR3 spans 14 amino acids. This CDR3 is CASSLGQMNTEAFF. CDR3 bases: TGCGCCAGCAGCTTGGGGCAGATGAACACTGAAGCTTTCTTT.

This clone was observed a few times. The chain combines TRBV20-1 with TRBJ1-1, with D unresolved. Germline V gives CDR1 DFQATT, CDR2 SNEGSKA (reference sequence). This CDR3 is 10 amino acids long. V dropped 3 bases and J dropped 13 bases, with 12 bases sitting between them. CDR3 DNA sequence: TGCAGTGCTAGTTCCTACCGGGGTTTCTTT. Translation gives CSASSYRGFF.

The chain links TRBV2 to TRBJ2-6; D is ambiguous. Germline values: CDR1 SNHLY, CDR2 FYNNEI. There are 16 residues in the CDR3. The V and J ends lost 6 bases and 0 bases respectively, with 12 bases between them. The CDR3 DNA reads TGTGCCAGCAGCCCCACATTCCCCTCTGGGGCCAACGTCCTGACTTTC. This codes for CASSPTFPSGANVLTF.

CDR3: CASSYSGEVWGYTF. The DNA for the CDR3 is TGTGCCAGCAGTTACTCCGGTGAAGTCTGGGGCTACACCTTC. The chain joins TRBV6-5 to TRBJ1-2; D unclear. Germline V gives CDR1 MNHEY, CDR2 SVGAGI. The V end lost 0 bases, the J end lost 8 bases, and 13 bases lay between the germline ends. CDR3 size: 14 residues.

This clone was seen just once. The gene calls are TRBV7-9 and TRBJ1-5; D is ambiguous. This CDR3 spans 16 amino acids. Trimming left V 1 base short and J 4 bases short, with 14 bases between. The germline V gene has CDR1 SEHNR and CDR2 FQNEAQ (reference sequence). The CDR3 DNA follows: TGTGCCAGCAGCTTAGTCGCGGGCAGGCGTAATCAGCCCCAGCATTTT. Amino acids: CASSLVAGRRNQPQHF.

This clone was counted once. This chain joins TRBV6-6 and TRBJ2-1; D not certain. CDR3 length: 11 amino acids. V lost 7 bases and J lost 6, with 7 bases in between. CDR1 is MNHNY and CDR2 is SVGAGI in the germline V gene (reference sequence). The CDR3 DNA reads TGTGCCAGCAACTTACTCAATGAGCAGTTCTTC. Translating gives CASNLLNEQFF.

This chain joins TRBV11-3 and TRBJ2-3; D not resolved. Trimming cost V 0 bases and J 5 bases, with 6 bases left between them. Germline CDR1 SGHNT, CDR2 YENEEA. The CDR3 is 13 residues long. The CDR3 is CASSLELQDTQYF. The CDR3 DNA sequence: TGTGCCAGCAGCTTAGAACTTCAAGATACGCAGTATTTT.

The chain is built from TRBV28 and TRBJ1-2; no clear D gene. The CDR3 is made up of 13 amino acids. Trimming took off 7 bases at V and 2 bases at J, with 11 bases between the two ends. Germline CDR1 and CDR2: MDHEN and SYDVKM. The CDR3 DNA follows: TGTGCCAGCATGGCCGCCCCAAACTATGGCTACACCTTC. Translated: CASMAAPNYGYTF.

The chain uses TRBV7-3 and TRBJ1-2; D is unclear. V lost 1 base and J lost 7, with 10 bases in between. This CDR3 region has 13 residues. Germline CDR1 SGHTA, CDR2 FQGTGA. The CDR3 sequence is CASSLSPRSGYTF. The CDR3 DNA follows: TGTGCCAGCAGCTTAAGCCCACGGAGTGGCTACACCTTC.

J is TRBJ2-1 and V is TRBV5-1, with 7 bases that match TRBD2. Germline CDR1 is SGHRS and CDR2 is YFSETQ. CDR3 length: 14 amino acids. The V segment lost 3 bases and the J segment 4 bases; nucleotides outside the gene matches: 4. CDR3 bases: TGCGCCAGCAGCTCGGCGGGGGTTTACAATGAGCAGTTCTTC. Its translation: CASSSAGVYNEQFF.

The V gene is TRBV15, the J gene TRBJ2-3, with 11 nucleotides matching TRBD2. The CDR3 spans 15 residues. CDR1 is LNHNV and CDR2 is YYDKDF in the germline V gene (reference sequence). The V gene end was trimmed by 1 base and the J gene end by 4 bases; junction bases not matched to a gene: 1. The CDR3 reads CATSRVAGGPDTQYF. The CDR3 coding sequence is TGTGCCACCAGCAGAGTAGCGGGGGGGCCAGATACGCAGTATTTT.

The chain employs TRBV7-2 and TRBJ1-6; possible D gene TRBD1, 6 bases. The CDR3 runs to 14 residues. Trimming stripped 1 base from V and 10 bases from J, with 11 bases between. Germline lookup yields CDR1 SGHTA and CDR2 FQGNSA. In nucleotides, the CDR3 is TGTGCCAGCAGCTTAGACAGGGTTTACTCACCCCTCCACTTT. Translated, it gives CASSLDRVYSPLHF.

The V and J genes are TRBV7-9 and TRBJ2-1; 10 positions agree with TRBD2. CDR3 length: 15 amino acids. The germline V gene has CDR1 SEHNR and CDR2 FQNEAQ (reference sequence). J gave up 8 bases and V 2 bases, and 6 bases lay outside the gene matches. The CDR3 protein is CASSLSGGVFDEQFF. The DNA of the CDR3 is TGTGCCAGCAGCTTAAGCGGGGGGGTTTTCGATGAGCAGTTCTTC.

CDR3 sequence (DNA): TGTGCCAGCAGCTTTGGGCCGGGACAGGGGAACACAGATACGCAGTATTTT. Translating it yields CASSFGPGQGNTDTQYF. The chain uses TRBV5-5 and TRBJ2-3, with 10 bases fitting TRBD1. Trimming removed 2 bases from V and 2 bases from J; junction bases left unmatched: 8. Germline CDR1 and CDR2: SGHKS and YYEKEE (reference sequence). The CDR3 is 17 amino acids. The full variable domain, completed using reference TRBV5-5 and TRBJ2-3, is DAGVTQSPTHLIKTRGQQVTLRCSPISGHKSVSWYQQVLGQGPQFIFQYYEKEERGRGNFPDRFSARQFPNYSSELNVNALLLGDSALYLCASSFGPGQGNTDTQYFGPGTRLTVL.

This sequence joins TRBV6-6 and TRBJ1-2; D gene unclear. The CDR3 loop spans 15 amino acids. The V and J ends lost 1 base and 7 bases respectively, with 16 bases between them. The germline V gene has CDR1 MNHNY and CDR2 SVGAGI (reference sequence). As DNA, the CDR3 is TGTGCCAGCAGTTACTGGAAGGAGCCGGAGGGTGGCTACACCTTC. It is translated as CASSYWKEPEGGYTF.

The genes are TRBV19 and TRBJ1-1; the D gene is possibly TRBD1 (5 bases). Deletions cut 5 bases from V and 1 base from J, with 11 bases between. This CDR3 spans 14 amino acids. The germline V gene has CDR1 LNHDA and CDR2 SQIVND (reference sequence). The CDR3 region is CASSPETANTEAFF. CDR3 in DNA: TGTGCCAGTAGTCCAGAGACAGCGAACACTGAAGCTTTCTTT.

The chain has TRBV6-1 and TRBJ2-6, with TRBD1 as a possible D gene (6 bases). Trimming left V 4 bases short and J 4 bases short, with 14 bases between. The V gene's germline CDR1 is MNHNS and CDR2 SASEGT. This CDR3 is 16 amino acids long. As DNA, the CDR3 is TGTGCCAGCAGTGTCCAACAGGGAGACGGGGCCAACGTCCTGACTTTC. Translation: CASSVQQGDGANVLTF.

The chain combines TRBV11-2 with TRBJ1-1; TRBD1 aligns across 7 bases. This CDR3 comprises 15 residues. The J segment lost 3 bases and the V segment lost 6 bases, leaving 10 bases of the junction unmatched. CDR1 and CDR2 (germline): SGHAT, FQNNGV. CDR3: CASRSPGQMHTEAFF. The CDR3 DNA reads as TGTGCCAGCAGATCTCCGGGACAGATGCACACTGAAGCTTTCTTT.

This chain uses TRBV2 with TRBJ2-3, with D perhaps matching TRBD1 (6 bases). V was pared by 10 bases and J by 2 bases, with 16 bases between. The CDR3 spans 14 residues. Germline V gene sequence: CDR1 SNHLY, CDR2 FYNNEI. For the CDR3, the DNA is TGTGCCAACCCACAGGGTTTTTCCACAGATACGCAGTATTTT. Protein product: CANPQGFSTDTQYF.

The rearrangement uses TRBV4-3 and TRBJ2-3; TRBD2 might be the D (6 bases). CDR3 length: 15 amino acids. Trimming pared 2 bases from V and 4 bases from J, leaving 13 bases between. In germline, CDR1 is LGHNA, CDR2 YSLEER. The CDR3 loop reads CASSQSPGRSDTQYF. The CDR3 region has the DNA TGCGCCAGCAGCCAAAGCCCTGGGAGGTCAGATACGCAGTATTTT.

V is TRBV28 and J is TRBJ2-2, with TRBD2 matching 9 bases. This CDR3 has 15 residues. V gave up 3 bases and J gave up 7 bases; unmatched junction bases: 6. Germline V gives CDR1 MDHEN, CDR2 SYDVKM. The CDR3 loop reads CASSFQRGVRGELFF. CDR3 nucleotides: TGTGCCAGCAGTTTCCAGCGGGGGGTCCGCGGGGAGCTGTTTTTT.

V is TRBV2 and J is TRBJ2-2; D perhaps matches TRBD2 (6 bases). The length of the CDR3 is 14 residues. Trimming cost V 6 bases and J 6 bases, with 14 bases left between them. Looked up from germline, CDR1 is SNHLY and CDR2 is FYNNEI. CDR3 bases: TGTGCCAGCAGGAGAGCGGGCGCCGCCGGGGAGCTGTTTTTT. It codes for CASRRAGAAGELFF.

This chain uses TRBV11-2 with TRBJ2-3, with D perhaps TRBD2 (6 bases). Germline V CDR1 and CDR2: SGHAT, FQNNGV. CDR3 length equals 12 residues. The V end lost 3 bases, the J end lost 6 bases, and 7 bases lay between the germline ends. CDR3 nucleotide sequence: TGTGCCAGCAGCTTTGGGGGGGATACGCAGTATTTT. Translating it yields CASSFGGDTQYF.

The rearrangement uses TRBV6-1 and TRBJ2-2; 8 nucleotides agree with TRBD2. Germline CDR1 reads MNHNS; CDR2 reads SASEGT. The CDR3 length is 15 residues. V gave up 7 bases and J gave up 3 bases; unmatched junction bases: 7. CDR3 in DNA: TGTGCCAGCACCCTAAACGGGGGGGACACCGGGGAGCTGTTTTTT. Its translation: CASTLNGGDTGELFF.